The present entry profiles one T cell receptor beta chain with its context. The sample originates from a study of blood T cell repertoires in COVID-19. Generated by immunoSEQ multiplex PCR, the TCRdb table keeps only in-frame clones and is missing some. This sample has about 140,000 clones, with approximately 90% found just once. CDR1 and CDR2 (germline): SGHTA, FQGNSA. The length of the CDR3 is 17 residues. The trim removed 3 bases at V and 7 bases at J, leaving 13 bases unmatched. The source of this sequence is a human donor in a cohort sampled during active COVID-19. Sequenced material: peripheral blood. The chain carries TRBV7-2 and TRBJ2-3; 10 bases match TRBD2. In DNA, the CDR3 is TGTGCCAGCAGCTTCACGCGCTATAGCGGGGGGAGATATACGCAGTATTTT. Translation gives CASSFTRYSGGRYTQYF.